This TCR beta chain stems from a study of monozygotic twins with inflammatory bowel disease. Reanalyzing the 5' RACE reads, TCRdb keeps one entry per CDR3 protein, without DNA. This repertoire includes about 210,000 distinct CDR3 sequences. Broader study findings: Telling different T cell subtypes apart from each other was not possible. TCRbeta inverse Simpson diversity was decreased in IBD patients versus healthy co-twins.

A word on this clonotype: The antigen is undetermined.

The CDR3 contains 16 residues. CDR1 DFQATT and CDR2 SNEGSKA come from the germline V gene (reference sequence). The clonotype comes from a human donor with ulcerative colitis or Crohn's disease, or a healthy co-twin of an affected twin (not recorded which). Material for sequencing was blood. This rearrangement joins TRBV20-1 to TRBJ1-2; the TCRdb D gene call, TRBD1, has no DNA to confirm it. This chain's CDR3 is CSARDSHRGLRDGYTF.